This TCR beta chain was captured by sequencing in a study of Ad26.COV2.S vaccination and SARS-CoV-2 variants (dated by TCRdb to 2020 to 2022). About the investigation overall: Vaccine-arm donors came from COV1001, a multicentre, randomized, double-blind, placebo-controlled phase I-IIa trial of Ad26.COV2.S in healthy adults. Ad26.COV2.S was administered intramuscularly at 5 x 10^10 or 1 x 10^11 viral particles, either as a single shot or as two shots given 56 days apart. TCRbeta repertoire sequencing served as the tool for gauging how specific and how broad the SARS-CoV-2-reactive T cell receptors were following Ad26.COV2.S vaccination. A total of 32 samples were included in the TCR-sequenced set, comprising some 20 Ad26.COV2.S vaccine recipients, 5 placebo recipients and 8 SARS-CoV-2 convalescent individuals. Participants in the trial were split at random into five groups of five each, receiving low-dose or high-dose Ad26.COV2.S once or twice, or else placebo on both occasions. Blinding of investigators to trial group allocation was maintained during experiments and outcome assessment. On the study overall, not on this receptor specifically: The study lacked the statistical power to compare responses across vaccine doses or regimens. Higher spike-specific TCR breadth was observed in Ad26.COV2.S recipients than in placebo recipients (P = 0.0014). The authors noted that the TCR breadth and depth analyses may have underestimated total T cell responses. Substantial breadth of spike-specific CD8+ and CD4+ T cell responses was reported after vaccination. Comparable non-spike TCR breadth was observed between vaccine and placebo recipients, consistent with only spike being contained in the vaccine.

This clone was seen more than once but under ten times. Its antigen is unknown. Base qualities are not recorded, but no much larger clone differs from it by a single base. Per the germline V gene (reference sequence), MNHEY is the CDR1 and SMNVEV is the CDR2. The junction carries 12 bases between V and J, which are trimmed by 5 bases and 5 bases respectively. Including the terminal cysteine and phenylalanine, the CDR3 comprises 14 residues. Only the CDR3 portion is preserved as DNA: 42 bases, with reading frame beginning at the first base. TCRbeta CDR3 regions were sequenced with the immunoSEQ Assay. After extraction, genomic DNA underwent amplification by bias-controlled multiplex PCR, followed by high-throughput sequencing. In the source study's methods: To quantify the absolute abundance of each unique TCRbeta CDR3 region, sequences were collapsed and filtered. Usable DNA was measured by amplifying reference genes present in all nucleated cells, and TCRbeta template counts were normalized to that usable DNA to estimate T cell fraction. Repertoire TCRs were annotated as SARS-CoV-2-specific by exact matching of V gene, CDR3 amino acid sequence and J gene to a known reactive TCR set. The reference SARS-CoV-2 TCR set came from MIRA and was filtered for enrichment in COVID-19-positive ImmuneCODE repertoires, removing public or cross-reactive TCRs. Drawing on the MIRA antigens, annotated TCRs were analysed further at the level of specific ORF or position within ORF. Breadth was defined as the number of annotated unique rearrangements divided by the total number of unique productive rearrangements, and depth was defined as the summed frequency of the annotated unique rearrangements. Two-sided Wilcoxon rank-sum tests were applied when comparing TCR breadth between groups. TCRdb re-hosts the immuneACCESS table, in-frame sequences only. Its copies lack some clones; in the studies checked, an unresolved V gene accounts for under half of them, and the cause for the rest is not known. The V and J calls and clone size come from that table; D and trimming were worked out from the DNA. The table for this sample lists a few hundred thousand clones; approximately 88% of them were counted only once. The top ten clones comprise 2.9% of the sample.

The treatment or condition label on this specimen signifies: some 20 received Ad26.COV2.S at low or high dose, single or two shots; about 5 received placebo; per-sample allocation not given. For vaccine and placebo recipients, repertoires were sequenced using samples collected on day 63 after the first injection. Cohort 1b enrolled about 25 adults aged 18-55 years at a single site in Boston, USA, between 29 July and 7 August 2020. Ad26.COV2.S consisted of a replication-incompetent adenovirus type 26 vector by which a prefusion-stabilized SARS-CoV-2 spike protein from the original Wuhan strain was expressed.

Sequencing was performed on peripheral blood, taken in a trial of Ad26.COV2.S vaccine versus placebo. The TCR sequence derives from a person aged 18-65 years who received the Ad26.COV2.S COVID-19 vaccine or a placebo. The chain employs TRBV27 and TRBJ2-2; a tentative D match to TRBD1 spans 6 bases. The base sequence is TGTGCCAGCAGTCGGACAGAGCTAACCGGGGAGCTGTTTTTT. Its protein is CASSRTELTGELFF.